This T cell receptor beta chain was retrieved from a study of Ad26.COV2.S vaccination and SARS-CoV-2 variants. TCRdb keeps only in-frame clones here, not all; method: immunoSEQ multiplex PCR. The data show roughly 400,000 clones, about 90% seen once. The treatment is: over 15 received Ad26.COV2.S at low or high dose, single or two shots; 5 received placebo; per-sample allocation not given. The samples date from day 63 after the first vaccine or placebo injection. Wuhan-strain spike was delivered by a replication-incompetent Ad26 vector. General study results and limits: Substantial breadth was reportedly displayed by spike-specific CD8+ and CD4+ T cell responses after vaccination.

This clone has just one count. Its antigen is not identified. The TCR originated in a person between 18 and 60 years old who received the Ad26.COV2.S COVID-19 vaccine or a placebo. The sequencing used peripheral blood, collected in a trial of Ad26.COV2.S vaccine versus placebo.

The CDR3 DNA is TGTGCCAGCAGCCAAGCCCCGGGCAGAGTCTACGAGCAGTACTTC. Translated: CASSQAPGRVYEQYF. V is TRBV3-1 (or the pseudogene TRBV3-2) and J is TRBJ2-7; D is undetermined. This CDR3 region has 15 residues. The V gene lost 1 base and the J gene lost 3 bases, with 13 bases spanning the gap. The germline CDR1 and CDR2 sequences are LGHDT and YNNKEL (reference sequence).